The 24 T cell receptor beta chains given below trace back to one sample, sequenced in a study of T cells after yellow fever vaccination. MiXCR, applied by TCRdb to the 5' RACE reads, yields one record per CDR3 protein. In the table there are about 320,000 distinct CDR3 sequences, about 10% of which are singletons. Sample: CD4+ T cells sorted from PBMCs, taken 45 days after the yellow fever booster vaccination. These receptors were taken from a man between 18 and 35 years old who received the YFV17D yellow fever vaccine.

This clonotype has a handful of counts. The chain has TRBV7-2 and TRBJ1-5; D remains ambiguous. Germline loops: CDR1 SGHTA, CDR2 FQGNSA. V lost 5 bases and J 1 base, leaving 9 bases between the germline ends. The CDR3 covers 14 residues. For the CDR3, the DNA is TGTGCCAGCAGCCTCCCACTGAGCAATCAGCCCCAGCATTTT. It is translated as CASSLPLSNQPQHF. The whole variable domain, filled in from reference TRBV7-2 and TRBJ1-5, reads GAGVSQSPSNKVTEKGKDVELRCDPISGHTALYWYRQSLGQGLEFLIYFQGNSAPDKSGLPSDRFSAERTGGSVSTLTIQRTQQEDSAVYLCASSLPLSNQPQHFGDGTRLSIL.

Remarks on this clonotype: This CDR3 is missing its conserved last phenylalanine or tryptophan, likely due to a read error. The DNA is left out, because the CDR3 cannot be placed on it with certainty; the CDR3 is given as TCRdb lists it. V usage is TRBV5-6 and J usage is TRBJ2-4; the DNA was not compared with TRBD2, the D call given in the table. The CDR3 sequence runs 11 residues, both termini included. Looked up from germline, CDR1 is SGHDT and CDR2 is YYEEEE. CDR3: CASRLARYVIE.

A note on this clonotype: A clone one base away is much larger, so this may be a read error. J is TRBJ1-2 and V is TRBV9; the D is unclear. CDR1 is SGDLS, CDR2 YYNGEE, per germline. This CDR3 is built from 15 residues. V was cut by 4 bases and J by 4 bases, with 17 bases left in between. CDR3 residues: CASSPQEGRIYGYTF. CDR3 DNA: TGTGCCAGCAGCCCCCAGGAGGGCAGGATCTATGGCTACACCTTC.

At least ten counts were recorded for this clonotype. The V and J genes are TRBV7-2 and TRBJ1-2; D unresolved. The CDR3 consists of 12 residues. Germline V gene lookup returns CDR1 SGHTA and CDR2 FQGNSA. V was pared by 5 bases and J by 3 bases, with 7 bases between. The CDR3 DNA is TGTGCCAGCAGCCCGGATCACTATGGCTACACCTTC. Translating gives CASSPDHYGYTF. The full variable domain, completed using reference TRBV7-2 and TRBJ1-2, is GAGVSQSPSNKVTEKGKDVELRCDPISGHTALYWYRQSLGQGLEFLIYFQGNSAPDKSGLPSDRFSAERTGGSVSTLTIQRTQQEDSAVYLCASSPDHYGYTFGSGTRLTVV.

This clonotype turned up a few times. V is TRBV11-2 and J is TRBJ2-7; D unclear. The CDR3 length is 14 residues. Germline CDR1 SGHAT, CDR2 FQNNGV. The V end was cut by 3 bases, the J end by 3 bases, with 12 bases between. The CDR3 coding sequence is TGTGCCAGCAGCTTGACCGAGAGGTTCTACGAGCAGTACGTC. It is translated as CASSLTERFYEQYV.

This clonotype was seen at least ten times. The J gene is TRBJ2-7, the V gene TRBV6-2 or TRBV6-3; tentatively, D is TRBD1 (6 bases). The V and J ends lost 8 bases and 3 bases respectively, with 17 bases between them. This CDR3 spans 14 amino acids. Germline CDR1 MNHEY, CDR2 SVGEGT. The CDR3, as DNA: TGTGCCAGCCTAACTAGGGACAAATACTACGAGCAGTACTTC. Residues: CASLTRDKYYEQYF.

The genes are TRBV20-1 and TRBJ2-3; D is unresolved. CDR1 is DFQATT and CDR2 is SNEGSKA in the germline V gene (reference sequence). The germline V and J ends were trimmed by 3 bases and 6 bases, with 10 bases remaining between them. The CDR3 is made up of 12 amino acids. The CDR3 is CSASRVVDTQYF. CDR3 DNA sequence: TGCAGTGCTAGTCGTGTCGTGGATACGCAGTATTTT.

The J gene is TRBJ1-1, the V gene TRBV27; no clear D. The CDR3 is 15 residues long. Per the germline V gene, CDR1 is MNHEY and CDR2 is SMNVEV (reference sequence). The V gene lost 5 bases and the J gene lost 5 bases, with 18 bases spanning the gap. The CDR3 protein is CASSPRVPEGTEAFF. Written as DNA, the CDR3 is TGTGCCAGCAGTCCCCGGGTCCCCGAAGGTACTGAAGCTTTCTTT.

Written as DNA, the CDR3 is TGTGCCAGCGGTCGTGGGGCTGCGAATGAGCAGTTCTTC. Translated: CASGRGAANEQFF. The V gene is TRBV6-2 or TRBV6-3, the J gene TRBJ2-1, with a weak D call TRBD1 (5 bases). V was cut by 8 bases and J by 7 bases, with 15 bases left in between. The CDR3 covers 13 residues. In germline, CDR1 is MNHEY, CDR2 SVGEGT.

This rearrangement joins TRBV7-9 to TRBJ2-5; 15 positions agree with TRBD2. Per germline, CDR1 SEHNR and CDR2 FQNEAQ (reference sequence). Germline trimming cut 5 bases from V and 3 bases from J; bases unmatched to any gene: 16. The CDR3 runs 20 residues. CDR3 sequence: CASSPSGTSGGTMPKETQYF. As DNA, the CDR3 is TGTGCCAGCAGCCCGTCCGGGACTAGCGGGGGGACAATGCCTAAAGAGACCCAGTACTTC.

V is TRBV20-1 and J is TRBJ1-5; D gene ambiguous. Germline V CDR1 and CDR2: DFQATT, SNEGSKA (reference sequence). V dropped 3 bases and J dropped 6 bases, with 15 bases sitting between them. The CDR3 is 14 amino acids. CDR3 sequence reads: CSASYQVGSQPQHF. The CDR3 DNA reads as TGCAGTGCTAGTTACCAGGTCGGGAGTCAGCCCCAGCATTTT.

This clonotype was recorded a few times. The J gene is TRBJ2-5, the V gene TRBV12-3 or TRBV12-4; 9 bases are shared with TRBD1. With V trimmed by 6 bases and J by 7 bases, 9 bases remained unmatched. This CDR3 has 14 amino acids. This chain's CDR3 is CASRPTGGGGTQYF. In nucleotides, the CDR3 is TGTGCCAGCAGACCCACAGGGGGCGGTGGGACCCAGTACTTC.

The chain carries TRBV4-3 and TRBJ2-2; 8 bases line up with TRBD2. The CDR3 contains 17 residues. V was pared by 2 bases and J by 2 bases, with 7 bases of the junction left unmatched. CDR1 and CDR2 from the germline V gene are LGHNA and YSLEER. CDR3 nucleotide sequence: TGCGCCAGCAGCCAACCTGGCGGGGGGTCAAACACCGGGGAGCTGTTTTTT. This translates into CASSQPGGGSNTGELFF.

This chain connects TRBV6-1 to TRBJ2-2, with D unresolved. CDR3 size: 13 residues. Germline V CDR1 and CDR2: MNHNS, SASEGT. V was shortened by 5 bases and J by 6 bases, with 10 bases between the two germline ends. CDR3 sequence (DNA): TGTGCCAGCAGTCCAGAAAGCGCCGGGGAGCTGTTTTTT. Translating gives CASSPESAGELFF.

This clonotype was detected only a few times. The V call is TRBV15, the J call TRBJ2-2; D perhaps matches TRBD1 (6 bases). In germline, CDR1 is LNHNV, CDR2 YYDKDF (reference sequence). The length of the CDR3 is 14 residues. Trimming took 8 bases from V and 7 from J, leaving 17 bases between them. CDR3 amino acids: CATARTVSGGELFF. CDR3 coding DNA: TGTGCCACCGCCCGGACAGTTTCTGGCGGGGAGCTGTTTTTT.

The chain recombines TRBV3-1 with TRBJ2-3; D is perhaps TRBD1 (5 bases). The length of the CDR3 is 17 residues. CDR1 LGHDT and CDR2 YNNKEL come from the germline V gene (reference sequence). Deletions cut 0 bases from V and 5 bases from J, with 18 bases between. CDR3 nucleotides: TGTGCCAGCAGCCAAGATACGCAGGGAAAATCCCTAGATACGCAGTATTTT. Its translation: CASSQDTQGKSLDTQYF.

This clonotype was counted only a few times. The chain combines TRBV5-1 with TRBJ2-4, with a weak D call TRBD2 (6 bases). CDR3 length: 15 residues. Germline CDR1 and CDR2: SGHRS and YFSETQ. V was trimmed by 2 bases and J by 8 bases, leaving 17 bases between them. As DNA, the CDR3 is TGCGCCAGCAGCTTAATCCAGGGCACGGGGGACATTCAGTACTTC. This sequence encodes CASSLIQGTGDIQYF.

The chain joins TRBV20-1 to TRBJ1-5; D call uncertain. The V end was cut by 3 bases, the J end by 5 bases, with 17 bases between. The CDR3 spans 15 residues. Germline CDR1 is DFQATT and CDR2 is SNEGSKA (reference sequence). CDR3 protein: CSASKRVGIYQPQHF. The DNA of the CDR3 is TGCAGTGCTAGTAAACGTGTCGGGATTTATCAGCCCCAGCATTTT.

The chain has TRBV4-3 and TRBJ1-4; D remains ambiguous. V was shortened by 4 bases and J by 1 base, with 19 bases between the two germline ends. CDR3 length equals 18 residues. Germline CDR1 and CDR2: LGHNA and YSLEER. The CDR3 sequence: CASSRQSHHTVTNEKLFF. The CDR3 DNA is TGCGCCAGCAGCCGGCAGTCCCACCACACCGTAACTAATGAAAAACTGTTTTTT.

Only a few counts were recorded for this clonotype. The chain employs TRBV30 and TRBJ2-2; no clear D gene. The CDR3 is made up of 12 amino acids. The V and J ends lost 5 bases and 8 bases respectively, with 12 bases between them. Germline loops: CDR1 GTSNPN, CDR2 SVGIG (reference sequence). The CDR3 nucleotides read TGTGCCTGGGCCCCTCAAAGGGGGGAGCTGTTTTTT. Its translation: CAWAPQRGELFF.

The chain combines TRBV7-3 with TRBJ2-3, with D uncertain. CDR3 length: 14 amino acids. Trimming removed 2 bases from V and 6 bases from J, with 12 bases in between. CDR1 is SGHTA and CDR2 is FQGTGA in the germline V gene. CDR3 in amino acids: CASSLDFRSDTQYF. DNA of the CDR3: TGTGCCAGCAGCTTAGACTTCCGGTCGGATACGCAGTATTTT.

This clonotype has a single count. J is TRBJ2-3 and V is TRBV4-3; 14 nucleotides match TRBD2. There are 17 residues in the CDR3. The germline V gene has CDR1 LGHNA and CDR2 YSLEER. The trim removed 2 bases at V and 4 bases at J, leaving 5 bases unmatched. The CDR3 bases are TGCGCCAGCAGCCAATCTTCGACTAGCGGGGGGGCAGATACGCAGTATTTT. It codes for CASSQSSTSGGADTQYF.

This chain uses TRBV3-1 with TRBJ2-2; 9 bases match TRBD2. CDR1 and CDR2 from the germline V gene are LGHDT and YNNKEL (reference sequence). This CDR3 region has 16 residues. The V gene end was trimmed by 1 base and the J gene end by 0 bases; junction bases not matched to a gene: 0. The CDR3 is CASSQVAGANTGELFF. Written as DNA, the CDR3 is TGTGCCAGCAGCCAAGTAGCGGGGGCGAACACCGGGGAGCTGTTTTTT. Full variable domain (missing parts from reference TRBV3-1 and TRBJ2-2): DTAVSQTPKYLVTQMGNDKSIKCEQNLGHDTMYWYKQDSKKFLKIMFSYNNKELIINETVPNRFSPKSPDKAHLNLHINSLELGDSAVYFCASSQVAGANTGELFFGEGSRLTVL.

This clonotype was found a few times. The chain has TRBV5-5 and TRBJ1-6; 9 bases are shared with TRBD1. The germline V gene has CDR1 SGHKS and CDR2 YYEKEE (reference sequence). The CDR3 loop spans 15 amino acids. V was pared by 3 bases and J by 8 bases, with 6 bases of the junction left unmatched. CDR3 DNA: TGTGCCAGCAGCTGGGGGACAGGGTCGCATTCACCCCTCCACTTT. Its translation: CASSWGTGSHSPLHF.